A single T cell receptor beta chain is shown here with its context. The junction had 8 bases not matched to a gene; V was cut back by 7 bases and J by 8 bases. The CDR3 loop spans 14 amino acids. Germline V lookup: CDR1 MNHGY, CDR2 SAAAGT. This record belongs to a study of cytomegalovirus exposure and HLA in healthy donors. Produced via immunoSEQ multiplex PCR; TCRdb's table is partial and in-frame only. In the table there are tens of thousands of clones, 93% of which are singletons. This chain joins TRBV6-8 and TRBJ2-1; 10 positions agree with TRBD1. The receptor was isolated from a woman younger than 35 in good health and CMV-seronegative. Sequenced sample: PBMCs. CDR3 in amino acids: CASNRTGGMDEQFF. For the CDR3, the DNA is TGTGCCAGCAATCGGACAGGGGGAATGGATGAGCAGTTCTTC.